This TCR beta chain was captured in a study of T cell responses to AZD1222 COVID-19 vaccine. The protocol was immunoSEQ multiplex PCR, while the TCRdb copy is restricted to in-frame clones and leaves out a portion. The sample holds roughly 92,000 clones, around 89% seen once. There are 16 residues in the CDR3. V was clipped by 1 base and J by 7 bases, with 20 bases between them. CDR1 SGHTA and CDR2 FQGTGA come from the germline V gene. The sequenced sample was peripheral blood, obtained on day 0 of AZD1222 vaccination. The chain is built from TRBV7-3 and TRBJ2-7; D may be TRBD1 or TRBD2 (5 bases each). The source of this sequence is an adult in good health. Here the CDR3 reads CASSLNSGASSGEQYF. CDR3 DNA: TGTGCCAGCAGCTTAAACTCCGGGGCTTCTTCGGGGGAGCAGTACTTC. Together with reference TRBV7-3 and TRBJ2-7, the CDR3 gives the full variable domain: GAGVSQTPSNKVTEKGKYVELRCDPISGHTALYWYRQSLGQGPEFLIYFQGTGAADDSGLPNDRFFAVRPEGSVSTLKIQRTERGDSAVYLCASSLNSGASSGEQYFGPGTRLTVT.